This TCR beta chain was sequenced during a study of blood T cell repertoires in COVID-19. Study-wide background: Specimens from acute and convalescent COVID-19 originated in the United States, Italy and Spain.

Authors' methods: It was from reference gene primer amplification that nucleated cell counts were estimated. Profiling relied on immunoSEQ multiplex PCR, and the TCRdb table lists in-frame clones only, not all of them. The V and J calls and the clone size are those of that table, but D and trimming were determined from the DNA. The table lists about 74,000 clones, approximately 88% of them singletons. The V gene's germline CDR1 is SGHKS and CDR2 YYEKEE (reference sequence). The CDR3 contains 13 residues. Trimming removed 4 bases from V and 3 bases from J, with 10 bases in between. This clone was picked up one time.

The sequencing sample was made of peripheral blood. The V call is TRBV5-5, the J call TRBJ1-1, with D maybe TRBD1 (5 bases). The source of this sequence is a middle-aged man with active COVID-19. The CDR3: CASSLTGDTEAFF. The CDR3 nucleotides read TGTGCCAGCAGCCTCACGGGGGACACTGAAGCTTTCTTT.